These 3 T cell receptor beta chains were sequenced from one sample in a study of a mutant IDH1 vaccine in newly diagnosed glioma (dated by TCRdb to the early 2020s). The method behind the library was the immunoSEQ multiplex PCR assay. What TCRdb holds here is the immuneACCESS table cut down to in-frame rearrangements. Part of the clones is not present; checked against another copy, under half of the missing clones reflect an unresolved V gene, and the others are unexplained. For this sample the table gives 50,000 to 65,000 clones, of which approximately 82% were detected only once. Together, the top ten hold approximately 3.6% of the sample. The antigens of these receptors remain unknown. This sample's time point label indicates: week 5, during vaccination. Each vaccine dose, consisting of 300 ug of a 20-mer mutant IDH1 peptide in Montanide, was administered subcutaneously with topical imiquimod.

The specimen comprised PBMCs, sampled from a glioma patient whose treatment included an IDH1 peptide vaccine. The receptors stem from a man aged 25 to 40 with glioma.

V gene TRBV27 combines with J gene TRBJ2-4; D is unclear. Per the germline V gene, CDR1 is MNHEY and CDR2 is SMNVEV (reference sequence). This CDR3 spans 15 amino acids. Trimming took 5 bases from V and 7 from J, leaving 18 bases between them. This chain's CDR3 is CASSPPPGGSNIQYF. CDR3 nucleotide sequence: TGTGCCAGCAGTCCGCCCCCGGGTGGATCGAACATTCAGTACTTC.

This sequence joins TRBV6-1 and TRBJ2-1, with D unclear. V lost 7 bases and J 0 bases, leaving 10 bases between the germline ends. The CDR3 is 14 amino acids. Looked up from germline, CDR1 is MNHNS and CDR2 is SASEGT. The CDR3 sequence is CASIWQSSYNEQFF. DNA for the CDR3: TGTGCCAGCATTTGGCAGAGCTCCTACAATGAGCAGTTCTTC.

This sequence joins TRBV20-1 and TRBJ1-1; no definite D call. The CDR3 spans 11 residues. Germline V lookup: CDR1 DFQATT, CDR2 SNEGSKA (reference sequence). This CDR3 is CKIDRNTEAFF. For the CDR3, the DNA is TGCAAGATCGATAGAAACACTGAAGCTTTCTTT.